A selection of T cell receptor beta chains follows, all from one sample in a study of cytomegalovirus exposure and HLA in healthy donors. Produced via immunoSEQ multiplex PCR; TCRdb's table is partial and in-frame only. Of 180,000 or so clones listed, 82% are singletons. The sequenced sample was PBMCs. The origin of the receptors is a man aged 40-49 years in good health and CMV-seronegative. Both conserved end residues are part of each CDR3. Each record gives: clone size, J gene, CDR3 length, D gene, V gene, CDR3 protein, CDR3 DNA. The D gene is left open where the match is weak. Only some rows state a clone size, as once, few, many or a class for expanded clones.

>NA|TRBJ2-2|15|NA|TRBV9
CASSVGQGTTGELFF
TGTGCCAGCAGCGTCGGGCAGGGAACCACCGGGGAGCTGTTTTTT
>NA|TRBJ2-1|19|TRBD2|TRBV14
CASSQEGGTSGRAFDEQFF
TGTGCCAGCAGCCAAGAGGGGGGTACTAGCGGGAGGGCCTTTGATGAGCAGTTCTTC
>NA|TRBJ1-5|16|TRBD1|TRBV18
CASSPRDRGRDQPQHF
TGTGCCAGCTCACCACGGGACAGGGGGCGCGATCAGCCCCAGCATTTT
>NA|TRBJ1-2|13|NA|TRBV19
CASSIKGMYGYTF
TGTGCCAGTAGTATTAAGGGGATGTATGGCTACACCTTC
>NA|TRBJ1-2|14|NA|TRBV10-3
CAISERADSEGYTF
TGTGCCATCAGTGAGAGGGCGGACAGCGAAGGCTACACCTTC
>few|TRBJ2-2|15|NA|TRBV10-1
CAKYRVGWDTGELFF
TGCGCCAAGTACAGGGTGGGTTGGGACACCGGGGAGCTGTTTTTT
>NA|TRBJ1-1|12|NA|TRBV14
CASSQRNTEAFF
TGTGCCAGCAGCCAGAGGAACACTGAAGCTTTCTTT
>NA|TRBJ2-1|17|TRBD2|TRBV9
CASSPRLAGQSYNEQFF
TGTGCCAGCAGCCCAAGACTAGCGGGCCAGTCCTACAATGAGCAGTTCTTC
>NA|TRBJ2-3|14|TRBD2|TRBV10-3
CAIWSGLAGDTQYF
TGTGCCATCTGGTCTGGCCTAGCGGGAGATACGCAGTATTTT
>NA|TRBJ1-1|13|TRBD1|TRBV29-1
CSVTTGGLLEAFF
TGCAGCGTAACTACAGGGGGTTTGCTTGAAGCTTTCTTT
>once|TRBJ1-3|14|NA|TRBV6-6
CASSSILGGNTIYF
TGTGCCAGCAGTTCAATCCTGGGCGGAAACACCATATATTTT
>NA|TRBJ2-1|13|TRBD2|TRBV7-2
CASRAGEYNEQFF
TGTGCCAGCCGCGCGGGGGAGTACAATGAGCAGTTCTTC
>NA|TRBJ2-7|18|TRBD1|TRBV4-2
CASSQDPPGTTGTYEQYF
TGTGCCAGCAGCCAAGACCCCCCCGGAACGACAGGGACCTACGAGCAGTACTTC
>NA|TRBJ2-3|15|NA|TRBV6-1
CASSRAGAHTDTQYF
TGTGCCAGCAGTAGGGCGGGGGCCCACACAGATACGCAGTATTTT
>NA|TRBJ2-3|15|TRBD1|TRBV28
CASSFGTGSTDTQYF
TGTGCCAGCAGTTTCGGGACAGGGAGCACAGATACGCAGTATTTT
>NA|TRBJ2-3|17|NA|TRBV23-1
CASSQSSVFQVTDTQYF
TGCGCCAGCAGTCAATCATCGGTCTTTCAGGTCACAGATACGCAGTATTTT
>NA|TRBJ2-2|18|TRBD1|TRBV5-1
CASSFSGTGGEGTGELFF
TGCGCCAGCAGCTTTTCCGGGACAGGGGGCGAGGGCACCGGGGAGCTGTTTTTT
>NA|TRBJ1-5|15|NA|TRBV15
CATSRGGGARGPQHF
TGTGCCACCAGCAGAGGTGGGGGGGCCCGGGGGCCCCAGCATTTT
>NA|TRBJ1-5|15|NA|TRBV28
CASIPAAAPYQPQHF
TGTGCCAGCATTCCAGCAGCGGCCCCTTATCAGCCCCAGCATTTT
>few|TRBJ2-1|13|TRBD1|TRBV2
CASSEGQNNEQFF
TGTGCCAGCAGTGAGGGACAGAACAATGAGCAGTTCTTC
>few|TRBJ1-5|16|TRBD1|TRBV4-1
CASSHLGQGKNQPQHF
TGCGCCAGCAGCCACCTGGGACAGGGTAAAAATCAGCCCCAGCATTTT
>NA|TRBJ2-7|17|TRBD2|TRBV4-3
CASSQGSSGGGRGEQYF
TGCGCCAGCAGCCAAGGATCTAGCGGGGGGGGTAGGGGCGAGCAGTACTTC
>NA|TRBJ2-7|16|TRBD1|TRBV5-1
CASSFSGTGGRDEQYF
TGCGCCAGCAGCTTCTCCGGGACAGGGGGTAGGGACGAGCAGTACTTC
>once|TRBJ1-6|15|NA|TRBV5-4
CASSLLRRDDSPLHF
TGTGCCAGCAGCTTGCTGAGGAGGGACGATTCACCCCTCCACTTT
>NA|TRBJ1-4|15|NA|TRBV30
CAPYVGGVTNEKLFF
TGTGCCCCCTACGTAGGGGGGGTAACTAATGAAAAACTGTTTTTT
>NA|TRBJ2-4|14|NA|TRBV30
CAWSVRGGGHIQYF
TGTGCCTGGAGTGTACGTGGAGGGGGCCACATTCAGTACTTC
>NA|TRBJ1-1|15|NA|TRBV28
CASSTGTNQNTEAFF
TGTGCCAGCAGTACAGGCACTAACCAGAACACTGAAGCTTTCTTT
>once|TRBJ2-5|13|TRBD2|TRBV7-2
CATRGGTGLPQYF
TGTGCCACCCGGGGGGGGACTGGCCTCCCGCAGTACTTC
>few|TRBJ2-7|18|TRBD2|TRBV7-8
CASSSMRVTSRSSYEQYF
TGTGCCAGCAGCTCGATGAGGGTGACTAGCCGTTCCTCCTACGAGCAGTACTTC
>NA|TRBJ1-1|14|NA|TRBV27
CASSLAPRNTEAFF
TGTGCCAGCAGTTTAGCCCCCAGGAACACTGAAGCTTTCTTT
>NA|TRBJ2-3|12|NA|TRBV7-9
CASSFRGDTQYF
TGTGCCAGCAGCTTTAGGGGTGATACGCAGTATTTT